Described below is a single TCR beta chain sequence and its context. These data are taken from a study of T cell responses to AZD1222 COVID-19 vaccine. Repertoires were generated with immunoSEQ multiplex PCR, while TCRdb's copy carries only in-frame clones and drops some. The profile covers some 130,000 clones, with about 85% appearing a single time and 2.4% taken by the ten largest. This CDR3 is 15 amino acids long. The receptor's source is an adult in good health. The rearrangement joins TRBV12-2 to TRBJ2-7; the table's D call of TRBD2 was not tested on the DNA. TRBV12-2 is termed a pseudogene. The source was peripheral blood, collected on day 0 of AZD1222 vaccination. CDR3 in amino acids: CASRCRTSSHYEQYF. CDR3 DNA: TGTGCAAGTCGCTGTCGGACTAGCAGCCACTACGAGCAGTACTTC.